Listed here is a single TCR beta chain. 60 Vbeta and 13 Jbeta primers were used in PCR. Sequencing was performed with immunoSEQ multiplex PCR; in TCRdb, only in-frame clones are kept and a portion is missing. The sample consists of about 78,000 clones, approximately 77% of them appearing once. CDR1 is SGHRS, CDR2 YFSETQ, per germline. The CDR3 consists of 15 residues. The V and J ends lost 0 bases and 5 bases respectively, with 15 bases between them. This entry is derived from a study of cytomegalovirus exposure and HLA in healthy donors. The chain recombines TRBV5-1 with TRBJ2-7; TRBD1 is a possible D gene (5 bases). The sequence was obtained from a woman aged 40 to 49 in good health and CMV-seropositive. What was sequenced was PBMCs. This CDR3 reads CASSLESKGLNEQYF. In nucleotides, the CDR3 is TGCGCCAGCAGCTTGGAGTCAAAGGGGTTGAACGAGCAGTACTTC.